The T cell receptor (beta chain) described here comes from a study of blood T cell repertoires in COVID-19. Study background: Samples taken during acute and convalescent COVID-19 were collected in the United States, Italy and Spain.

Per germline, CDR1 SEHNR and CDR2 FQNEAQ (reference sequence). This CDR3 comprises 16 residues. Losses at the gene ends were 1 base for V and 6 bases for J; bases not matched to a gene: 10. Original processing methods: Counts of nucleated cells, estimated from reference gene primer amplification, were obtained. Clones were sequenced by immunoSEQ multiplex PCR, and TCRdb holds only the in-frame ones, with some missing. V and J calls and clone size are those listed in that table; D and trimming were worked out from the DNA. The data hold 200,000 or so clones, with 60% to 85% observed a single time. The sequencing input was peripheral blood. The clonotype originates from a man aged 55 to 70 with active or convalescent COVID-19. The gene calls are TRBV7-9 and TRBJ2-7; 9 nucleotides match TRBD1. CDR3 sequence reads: CASSLGGTGSPSEQYF. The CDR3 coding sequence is TGTGCCAGCAGCTTAGGGGGGACAGGGTCCCCCTCCGAGCAGTACTTC.